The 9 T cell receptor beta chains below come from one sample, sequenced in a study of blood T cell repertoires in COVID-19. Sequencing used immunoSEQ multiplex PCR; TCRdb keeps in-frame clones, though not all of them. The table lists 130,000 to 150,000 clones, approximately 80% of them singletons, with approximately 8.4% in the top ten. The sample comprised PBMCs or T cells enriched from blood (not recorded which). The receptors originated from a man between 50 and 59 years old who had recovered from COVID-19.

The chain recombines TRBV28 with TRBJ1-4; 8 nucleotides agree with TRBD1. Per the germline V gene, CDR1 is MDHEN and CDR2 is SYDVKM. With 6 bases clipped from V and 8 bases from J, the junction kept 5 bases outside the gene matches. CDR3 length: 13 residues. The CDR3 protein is CASRETGDEKLFF. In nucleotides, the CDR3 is TGTGCCAGCAGGGAGACAGGGGACGAAAAACTGTTTTTT.

The CDR3 is CATTIGTGDNQPQHF. The CDR3 coding sequence is TGTGCCACCACCATCGGGACAGGGGACAATCAGCCCCAGCATTTT. V is TRBV19 and J is TRBJ1-5; 10 bases align to TRBD1. Germline lookup yields CDR1 LNHDA and CDR2 SQIVND (reference sequence). V gave up 10 bases and J gave up 3 bases; unmatched junction bases: 9. The CDR3 extends over 15 amino acids.

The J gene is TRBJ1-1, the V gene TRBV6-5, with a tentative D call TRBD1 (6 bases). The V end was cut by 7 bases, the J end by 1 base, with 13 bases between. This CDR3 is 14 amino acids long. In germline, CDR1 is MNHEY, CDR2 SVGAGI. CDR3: CASTTDRKNTEAFF. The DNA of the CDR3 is TGTGCCAGCACCACGGACAGAAAGAACACTGAAGCTTTCTTT.

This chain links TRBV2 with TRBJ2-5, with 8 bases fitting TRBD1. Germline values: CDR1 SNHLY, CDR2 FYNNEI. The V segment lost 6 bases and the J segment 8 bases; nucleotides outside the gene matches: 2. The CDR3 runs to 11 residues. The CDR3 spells CASRDRETQYF. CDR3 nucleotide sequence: TGTGCCAGCAGGGACAGGGAAACCCAGTACTTC. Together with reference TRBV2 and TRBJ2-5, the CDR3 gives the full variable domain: EPEVTQTPSHQVTQMGQEVILRCVPISNHLYFYWYRQILGQKVEFLVSFYNNEISEKSEIFDDQFSVERPDGSNFTLKIRSTKLEDSAMYFCASRDRETQYFGPGTRLLVL.

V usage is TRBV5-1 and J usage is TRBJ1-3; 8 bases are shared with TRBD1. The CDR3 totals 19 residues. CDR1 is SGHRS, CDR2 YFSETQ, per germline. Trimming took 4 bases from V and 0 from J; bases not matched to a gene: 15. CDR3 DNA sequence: TGCGCCAGCAGCGTGGGGACAGGTCACGGAGGACTCTCTGGAAACACCATATATTTT. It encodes CASSVGTGHGGLSGNTIYF.

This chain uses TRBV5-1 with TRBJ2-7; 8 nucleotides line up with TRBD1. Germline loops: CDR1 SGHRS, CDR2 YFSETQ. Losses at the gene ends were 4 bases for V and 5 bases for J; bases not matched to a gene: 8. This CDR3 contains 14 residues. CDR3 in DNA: TGCGCCAGCAGCCCGTCCAGGGGGCCGAACGAGCAGTACTTC. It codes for CASSPSRGPNEQYF.

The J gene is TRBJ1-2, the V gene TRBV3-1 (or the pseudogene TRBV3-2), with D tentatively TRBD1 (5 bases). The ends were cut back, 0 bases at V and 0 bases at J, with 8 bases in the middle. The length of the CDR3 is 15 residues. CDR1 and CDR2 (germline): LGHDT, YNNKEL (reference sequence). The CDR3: CASSQDGGANYGYTF. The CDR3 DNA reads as TGTGCCAGCAGCCAAGATGGAGGGGCTAACTATGGCTACACCTTC.

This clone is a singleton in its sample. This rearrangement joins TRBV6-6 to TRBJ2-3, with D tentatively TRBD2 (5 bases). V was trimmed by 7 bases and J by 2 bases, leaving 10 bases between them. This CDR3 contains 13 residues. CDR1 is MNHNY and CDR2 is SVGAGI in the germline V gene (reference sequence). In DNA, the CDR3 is TGTGCCAGCATCGAGGGATTCACAGATACGCAGTATTTT. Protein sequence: CASIEGFTDTQYF.

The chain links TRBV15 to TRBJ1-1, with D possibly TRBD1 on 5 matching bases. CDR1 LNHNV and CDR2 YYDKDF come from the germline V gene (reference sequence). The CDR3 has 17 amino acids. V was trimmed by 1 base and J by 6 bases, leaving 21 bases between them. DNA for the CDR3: TGTGCCACCAGCAGAGGCCCCGTGGGGCAAGGGCTGCCTGAAGCTTTCTTT. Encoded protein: CATSRGPVGQGLPEAFF.